Listed here is a single T cell receptor (beta chain). The CDR3 length is 13 residues. Sequencing used immunoSEQ multiplex PCR; TCRdb keeps in-frame clones, though not all of them. The sample carries approximately 2.1 million clones, approximately 95% recorded once. The entry originates in a study of shared clonotypes between healthy human individuals. This rearrangement joins TRBV21-1 to TRBJ2-3; TRBD2 reflects the table's D call only, with no check against the DNA. TRBV21-1 is designated a pseudogene. Sequencing input: naive CD4+ T cells from PBMCs. Subset: CD45RA+ positively selected. The clonotype was recovered from a man in his late teens or twenties in good health. Some clones in this sample may be carry-over from other donors' samples. CDR3 coding DNA: TGTGCCACCCCGGCGGCTAGCACAGATACGCAGTATTTT. This sequence encodes CATPAASTDTQYF.